The 13 T cell receptor beta chains given below trace back to one sample, sequenced in a study of blood T cells in healthy people across ages (dated by TCRdb to between 2014 and 2017). The library relied on 5' RACE. TCRdb names Illumina HiSeq 2500 as the instrument used. A second about 6 to 11 cycle PCR used a sample-barcoded 5' primer and a J-beta primer mix. TCRdb handled the public reads itself, with Q25 trimming in fastp and clone calling in MiXCR, and kept productive beta chains. A single entry per CDR3 protein holds the most common genes and DNA from its merged rows. This sample comprises about 930,000 distinct CDR3 sequences, about 27% of them detected only once. Together, the top ten hold approximately 10% of the sample. This sample was also put to use in a study of T cells of mothers and their children.

The sequencing input was blood. These receptors originate from a woman between 40 and 55 years old in good health.

This clonotype was counted ten times or more. The V gene is TRBV20-1, the J gene TRBJ1-5; a possible D gene is TRBD1 (6 bases). Trimming removed 0 bases at V and 5 bases at J, with 14 bases between. Per the germline V gene, CDR1 is DFQATT and CDR2 is SNEGSKA (reference sequence). This CDR3 is 15 amino acids long. CDR3 sequence (DNA): TGCAGTGCTAGAGAGGCAGGGGTTAGGGATCAGCCCCAGCATTTT. This sequence encodes CSAREAGVRDQPQHF.

This chain connects TRBV19 to TRBJ1-2; 7 bases are shared with TRBD1. CDR3 length: 15 amino acids. Germline V CDR1 and CDR2: LNHDA, SQIVND (reference sequence). The J segment lost 4 bases and the V segment lost 1 base, leaving 6 bases of the junction unmatched. CDR3 sequence reads: CASSIAGTATYGYTF. DNA for the CDR3: TGTGCCAGTAGTATAGCTGGGACAGCCACCTATGGCTACACCTTC.

The chain employs TRBV4-3 and TRBJ1-5; possibly TRBD1 for D (5 bases). The CDR3 consists of 15 residues. V lost 1 base and J 5 bases, leaving 12 bases between the germline ends. Germline values: CDR1 LGHNA, CDR2 YSLEER. The CDR3, as DNA: TGCGCCAGCAGCCAAGGGGACGGGGGAGATCAGCCCCAGCATTTT. This sequence encodes CASSQGDGGDQPQHF.

With respect to this clonotype: This may arise from a read error, as a much more abundant clone is one base away. The V and J genes are TRBV7-2 and TRBJ2-1; D is ambiguous. The CDR3 is 14 residues long. CDR1 is SGHTA and CDR2 is FQGNSA in the germline V gene. CDR3 sequence reads: CACSPARLNNEQFF. In nucleotides, the CDR3 is TGTGCCTGCAGCCCCGCCAGGTTGAACAATGAGCAGTTCTTC. The full variable domain, rest sourced from reference TRBV7-2 and TRBJ2-1, is GAGVSQSPSNKVTEKGKDVELRCDPISGHTALYWYRQSLGQGLEFLIYFQGNSAPDKSGLPSDRFSAERTGGSVSTLTIQRTQQEDSAVYLCACSPARLNNEQFFGPGTRLTVL.

The chain links TRBV7-9 to TRBJ1-1; TRBD1 aligns across 7 bases. This CDR3 comprises 19 residues. Germline trimming cut 5 bases from V and 4 bases from J; bases unmatched to any gene: 22. Per the germline V gene, CDR1 is SEHNR and CDR2 is FQNEAQ (reference sequence). This CDR3 is CASSDTRQGWSSGGTEAFF. The CDR3 DNA reads as TGTGCCAGCAGCGACACTAGACAGGGATGGTCTTCAGGCGGCACTGAAGCTTTCTTT.

In regard to this clonotype: A much larger clonotype is one base distant, so this may be a read error. The V and J genes are TRBV4-3 and TRBJ1-2; D may be TRBD1 (6 bases). Germline V gene lookup returns CDR1 LGHNA and CDR2 YSLEER. The CDR3 spans 14 residues. CDR3 bases: TGCGCCAACAGCCAAGACCAGGGGAACTATGGCTACACCTTC. As protein: CANSQDQGNYGYTF.

This clonotype was seen a few times. The J gene is TRBJ1-4, the V gene TRBV28; D may be TRBD1 (5 bases). V was pared by 4 bases and J by 1 base, with 10 bases between. The CDR3 loop spans 15 amino acids. The germline V gene has CDR1 MDHEN and CDR2 SYDVKM. As DNA, the CDR3 is TGTGCCAGCAGTTGGGGGGGGGTAACTAATGAAAAACTGTTTTTT. As protein: CASSWGGVTNEKLFF.

This clonotype was seen many times. The chain uses TRBV29-1 and TRBJ2-5; TRBD1 matches at 9 bases. The CDR3 loop spans 12 amino acids. Germline CDR1 and CDR2: SQVTM and ANQGSEA. J gave up 7 bases and V 6 bases, and 6 bases lay outside the gene matches. The CDR3 loop is CSVYRGPGTQYF. CDR3 bases: TGCAGCGTCTACAGGGGGCCTGGGACCCAGTACTTC.

In this sample, this clonotype turned up many times. This chain connects TRBV7-8 to TRBJ2-7; the match to TRBD1 covers 7 bases. Germline trimming cut 5 bases from V and 4 bases from J; bases unmatched to any gene: 11. From germline, CDR1 is SGHVS and CDR2 FQNEAQ. The CDR3 consists of 15 residues. The chain's CDR3 is CASSVDSEGAYEQYF. The CDR3 bases are TGTGCCAGCAGCGTAGACAGCGAGGGGGCTTACGAGCAGTACTTC.

This chain connects TRBV28 to TRBJ2-7, with D uncertain. V was clipped by 3 bases and J by 9 bases, with 15 bases between them. This CDR3 comprises 13 residues. Germline loops: CDR1 MDHEN, CDR2 SYDVKM. As DNA, the CDR3 is TGTGCCAGCAGTTTCAACGGCCGGACGGGGCAGTACTTC. Encoded protein: CASSFNGRTGQYF.

This clonotype was recorded a few times. The rearrangement joins TRBV6-5 to TRBJ2-3; D is possibly TRBD1 (7 bases). The CDR3 runs 15 residues. The V gene lost 0 bases and the J gene lost 4 bases, with 11 bases spanning the gap. Germline values: CDR1 MNHEY, CDR2 SVGAGI. The CDR3 DNA reads as TGTGCCAGCAGTTACTCGGGGGGACAGTCAGATACGCAGTATTTT. Translated, it gives CASSYSGGQSDTQYF.

There are a few counts of this clonotype. The chain combines TRBV11-1 with TRBJ2-1; TRBD2 agrees at 14 bases. Per germline, CDR1 SGHAT and CDR2 FQDESV (reference sequence). This CDR3 comprises 20 residues. Losses at the gene ends were 8 bases for V and 0 bases for J; bases not matched to a gene: 15. CDR3 in amino acids: CASSTPRLAGGPGSYNEQFF. Here the CDR3 DNA reads TGTGCCAGCTCCACCCCCCGACTAGCGGGGGGGCCCGGCTCCTACAATGAGCAGTTCTTC.

Worth noting for this clonotype: Likely a read error: the CDR3 ends without its conserved phenylalanine or tryptophan. The V gene is TRBV28, the J gene TRBJ2-1, with D possibly called TRBD1 or TRBD2 (5 bases each). The CDR3 spans 17 residues. The germline V gene encodes CDR1 MDHEN and CDR2 SYDVKM. Trimming cost V 5 bases and J 2 bases, with 19 bases left between them. CDR3 sequence: CASSLHQGEGPYNEQFC. The CDR3 DNA reads TGTGCCAGCAGTCTTCACCAGGGAGAGGGTCCCTACAATGAGCAGTTCTGC.